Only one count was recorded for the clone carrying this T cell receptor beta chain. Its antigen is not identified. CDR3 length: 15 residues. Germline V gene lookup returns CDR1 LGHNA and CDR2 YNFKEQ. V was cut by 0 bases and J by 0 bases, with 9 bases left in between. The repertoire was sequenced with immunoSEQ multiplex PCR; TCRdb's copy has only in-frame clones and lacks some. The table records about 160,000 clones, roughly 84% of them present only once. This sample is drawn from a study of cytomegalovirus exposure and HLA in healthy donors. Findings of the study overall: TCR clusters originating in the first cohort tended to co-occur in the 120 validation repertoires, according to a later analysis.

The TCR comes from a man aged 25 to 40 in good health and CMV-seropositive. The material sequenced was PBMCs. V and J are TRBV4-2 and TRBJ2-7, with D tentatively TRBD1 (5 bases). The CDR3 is CASSQDGQGSYEQYF. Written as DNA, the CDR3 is TGTGCCAGCAGCCAAGATGGGCAGGGCTCCTACGAGCAGTACTTC.